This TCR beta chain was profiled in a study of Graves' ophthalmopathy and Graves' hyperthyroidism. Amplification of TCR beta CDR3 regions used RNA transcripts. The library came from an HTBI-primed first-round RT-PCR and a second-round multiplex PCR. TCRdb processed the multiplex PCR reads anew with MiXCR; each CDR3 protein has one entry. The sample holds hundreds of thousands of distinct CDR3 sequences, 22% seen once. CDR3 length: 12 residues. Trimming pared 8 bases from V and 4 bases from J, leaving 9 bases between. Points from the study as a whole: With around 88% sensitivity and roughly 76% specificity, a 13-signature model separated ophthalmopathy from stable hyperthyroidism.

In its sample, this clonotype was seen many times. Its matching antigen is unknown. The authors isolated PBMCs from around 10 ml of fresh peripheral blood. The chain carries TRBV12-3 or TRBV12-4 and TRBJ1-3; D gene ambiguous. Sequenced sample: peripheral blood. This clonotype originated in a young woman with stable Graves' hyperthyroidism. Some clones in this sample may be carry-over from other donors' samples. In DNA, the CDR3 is TGTGCCAGCGGATTTATGGGAAACACCATATATTTT. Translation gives CASGFMGNTIYF.